Listed here are 14 T cell receptor beta chains from one sample, sequenced in a study of cytomegalovirus exposure and HLA in healthy donors. The PCR was carried out with 60 Vbeta primers and 13 Jbeta primers. Here immunoSEQ multiplex PCR was the method, and the copy in TCRdb shows in-frame clones only, minus some. This sample has approximately 110,000 clones; more than 60% occur once, and the top ten carry about 4%. The specimen sequenced was PBMCs. The receptors were sampled from a woman between 40 and 50 years old in good health and CMV-seronegative.

The J gene is TRBJ1-2, the V gene TRBV20-1; no clear D. Trimming took 1 base from V and 7 from J, leaving 7 bases between them. Germline V CDR1 and CDR2: DFQATT, SNEGSKA (reference sequence). CDR3 size: 11 residues. In DNA, the CDR3 is TGCAGTGCTAGAGGAGGCAGTGGCTACACCTTC. Protein product: CSARGGSGYTF.

This chain links TRBV19 with TRBJ2-3, with TRBD1 matching 9 bases. The V gene's germline CDR1 is LNHDA and CDR2 SQIVND (reference sequence). There are 16 residues in the CDR3. With V trimmed by 3 bases and J by 3 bases, 7 bases remained unmatched. The CDR3: CASSILRGQGTDTQYF. CDR3 coding DNA: TGTGCCAGTAGTATTCTGAGGGGACAGGGAACAGATACGCAGTATTTT. Filled out from reference TRBV19 and TRBJ2-3, the complete variable domain reads DGGITQSPKYLFRKEGQNVTLSCEQNLNHDAMYWYRQDPGQGLRLIYYSQIVNDFQKGDIAEGYSVSREKKESFPLTVTSAQKNPTAFYLCASSILRGQGTDTQYFGPGTRLTVL.

This clone has more than one count but fewer than ten. The rearrangement links TRBV4-1 to TRBJ2-3, with 11 bases that match TRBD2. CDR3 size: 17 residues. Germline V gene lookup returns CDR1 MGHRA and CDR2 YSYEKL. Trimming removed 0 bases from V and 5 bases from J; junction bases left unmatched: 7. Written as DNA, the CDR3 is TGCGCCAGCAGCCAAGATAGTCCTAGCGGGGGGATAGATACGCAGTATTTT. Encoded protein: CASSQDSPSGGIDTQYF.

The genes are TRBV6-1 and TRBJ2-7; 10 bases are shared with TRBD1. The CDR3 is made up of 15 amino acids. Germline CDR1 reads MNHNS; CDR2 reads SASEGT. V gave up 2 bases and J gave up 4 bases; unmatched junction bases: 5. The CDR3 DNA follows: TGTGCCAGCAGTGAATTGGGACAGGGGTGGTACGAGCAGTACTTC. Its protein product is CASSELGQGWYEQYF.

J is TRBJ2-3 and V is TRBV19; TRBD1 matches at 8 bases. This CDR3 has 16 residues. Germline V CDR1 and CDR2: LNHDA, SQIVND (reference sequence). The V and J ends lost 4 bases and 2 bases, in that order; junction bases with no gene match: 8. The CDR3 is CASSTTTGAYTDTQYF. CDR3 DNA: TGTGCCAGTAGTACCACGACAGGGGCGTACACAGATACGCAGTATTTT.

This clone occurred once. For the CDR3, the DNA is TGTGCCAGCAATAAGACAGGGGGCGAAGAGACCCAGTACTTC. This translates into CASNKTGGEETQYF. The rearrangement links TRBV6-8 to TRBJ2-5, with 10 bases fitting TRBD1. This CDR3 is built from 14 residues. Germline values: CDR1 MNHGY, CDR2 SAAAGT. V lost 7 bases, J lost 3 bases, and 5 bases stayed unmatched.

This chain uses TRBV29-1 with TRBJ2-7; TRBD1 aligns across 9 bases. V trimming: 6 bases; J trimming: 6 bases; junction bases outside the gene matches: 9. The CDR3 runs 13 residues. Germline loops: CDR1 SQVTM, CDR2 ANQGSEA. The CDR3 DNA follows: TGCAGCGTCGAGGGGGACAGGGAGGGCGAGCAGTACTTC. Amino acids: CSVEGDREGEQYF.

This clone was counted a single time. The chain recombines TRBV5-1 with TRBJ2-5, with 12 bases aligning to TRBD2. Germline values: CDR1 SGHRS, CDR2 YFSETQ. The J segment lost 1 base and the V segment lost 3 bases, leaving 7 bases of the junction unmatched. CDR3 length: 17 residues. In nucleotides, the CDR3 is TGCGCCAGCAGCTGGGGACTAGCGGGCTTATTCCAAGAGACCCAGTACTTC. Amino acids: CASSWGLAGLFQETQYF.

This chain links TRBV28 with TRBJ2-5; 8 bases match TRBD1. With 6 bases clipped from V and 5 bases from J, the junction kept 14 bases outside the gene matches. This CDR3 has 16 amino acids. CDR1 is MDHEN and CDR2 is SYDVKM in the germline V gene. The CDR3 protein is CASRTPGGRGRETQYF. The DNA for the CDR3 is TGTGCCAGCAGGACCCCGGGTGGCAGGGGGCGGGAGACCCAGTACTTC.

The chain joins TRBV5-1 to TRBJ2-7; 8 positions agree with TRBD2. The CDR3 loop spans 17 amino acids. V lost 5 bases and J lost 1; bases outside the gene matches: 14. Germline CDR1 is SGHRS and CDR2 is YFSETQ. DNA for the CDR3: TGCGCCAGCAGTAACACAACTCCGGGACTAGGGTCCTACGAGCAGTACTTC. Translation gives CASSNTTPGLGSYEQYF.

This chain's CDR3 is CASSYIGLAGSYEQYF. CDR3 DNA: TGTGCCAGCAGTTACATCGGACTAGCGGGGAGTTACGAGCAGTACTTC. The chain combines TRBV27 with TRBJ2-7; 12 bases map to TRBD2. Germline V gives CDR1 MNHEY, CDR2 SMNVEV (reference sequence). The CDR3 loop spans 16 amino acids. J gave up 4 bases and V 4 bases, and 8 bases lay outside the gene matches.

This chain connects TRBV5-5 to TRBJ1-2, with D possibly matching TRBD1 (5 bases). Trimming left V 5 bases short and J 4 bases short, with 24 bases between. Germline V gene lookup returns CDR1 SGHKS and CDR2 YYEKEE (reference sequence). This CDR3 region has 17 residues. CDR3 sequence: CASRGGSGQGWSYGYTF. In nucleotides, the CDR3 is TGTGCCAGCAGGGGAGGTTCAGGGCAAGGATGGAGCTATGGCTACACCTTC.

The genes are TRBV2 and TRBJ1-2; 8 bases agree with TRBD1. CDR3 size: 12 residues. In germline, CDR1 is SNHLY, CDR2 FYNNEI. V dropped 10 bases and J dropped 8; count of bases not matched to a gene: 9. The CDR3 coding sequence is TGTGCCAACCAACCAGGGGGCCGCGGCTACACCTTC. This codes for CANQPGGRGYTF.

V gene TRBV4-2 combines with J gene TRBJ2-7, with 10 nucleotides matching TRBD1. The germline CDR1 and CDR2 sequences are LGHNA and YNFKEQ. The CDR3 spans 15 residues. V shed 0 bases and J 4 bases; nucleotides not matched to a gene: 3. The CDR3 coding sequence is TGTGCCAGCAGCCAAGAAGGGACAGGGGTGTACGAGCAGTACTTC. This encodes CASSQEGTGVYEQYF.